This T cell receptor (beta chain) stems from a study of blood T cell repertoires in COVID-19. TCRdb keeps only in-frame clones here, not all; method: immunoSEQ multiplex PCR. The sample consists of hundreds of thousands of clones, roughly 86% of them appearing once. Germline V gene sequence: CDR1 SGDLS, CDR2 YYNGEE. This CDR3 comprises 16 residues. J lost 7 bases, V lost 4 bases, and 11 bases had no gene match. Sequencing was done on a sample of peripheral blood. The sequence derives from a human donor in a cohort sampled during active COVID-19. The rearrangement joins TRBV9 to TRBJ1-4, with 9 bases that match TRBD1. CDR3 residues: CASSPTSQGAVEKLFF. DNA for the CDR3: TGTGCCAGCAGCCCAACCTCACAGGGGGCGGTTGAAAAACTGTTTTTT. Using reference TRBV9 and TRBJ1-4 for the parts outside the CDR3, the full variable domain is DSGVTQTPKHLITATGQRVTLRCSPRSGDLSVYWYQQSLDQGLQFLIQYYNGEERAKGNILERFSAQQFPDLHSELNLSSLELGDSALYFCASSPTSQGAVEKLFFGSGTQLSVL.